Following are 25 T cell receptor beta chains from one sample sequenced in a study of blood T cell repertoires in COVID-19. Sequencing was performed with immunoSEQ multiplex PCR; in TCRdb, only in-frame clones are kept and a portion is missing. Of a few hundred thousand clones in the sample, around 84% were seen once. Sequenced: PBMCs or T cells enriched from blood (not recorded which). The receptor set was obtained from a woman in her fifties or sixties who had been exposed to COVID-19.

This chain joins TRBV10-3 and TRBJ1-2, with D tentatively TRBD1 (6 bases). Germline V lookup: CDR1 ENHRY, CDR2 SYGVKD. The CDR3 runs to 16 residues. Trimming left V 5 bases short and J 4 bases short, with 20 bases between. CDR3 sequence: CAISSGPQGDSYGYTF. The CDR3 DNA reads TGTGCCATCAGTTCGGGACCACAGGGAGACTCCTATGGCTACACCTTC.

The J gene is TRBJ2-7, the V gene TRBV9; no firm D call. Germline V gives CDR1 SGDLS, CDR2 YYNGEE. The CDR3 length is 14 residues. V shed 0 bases and J shed 3 bases, with 10 bases lying between them. CDR3 DNA: TGTGCCAGCAGCGTAGATCAGGCAAGCTACGAGCAGTACTTC. The encoded protein is CASSVDQASYEQYF.

The rearrangement joins TRBV1 to TRBJ2-5; TRBD1 was called by the table and not checked on the DNA. TRBV1 is recorded as a pseudogene. The length of the CDR3 is 17 residues. The CDR3 nucleotides read TGCACCAGCAGCCCGTCCCCACAGACAGGATCGAAAGAGACCCAGTACTTC. Translating it yields CTSSPSPQTGSKETQYF.

About this clone itself: Additional DNA sequences in this sample encode the identical CDR3. The chain links TRBV19 to TRBJ2-2, with D maybe TRBD1 (5 bases). Germline CDR1 LNHDA, CDR2 SQIVND (reference sequence). The CDR3 is 14 amino acids. The V end lost 2 bases, the J end lost 5 bases, and 9 bases lay between the germline ends. The CDR3 here is CASSIQGATGELFF. DNA of the CDR3: TGTGCCAGTAGTATACAGGGCGCGACCGGGGAGCTGTTTTTT.

This chain uses TRBV28 with TRBJ2-1; 13 bases fit TRBD2. The V gene end was trimmed by 6 bases and the J gene end by 4 bases; junction bases not matched to a gene: 9. Per germline, CDR1 MDHEN and CDR2 SYDVKM. The CDR3 has 17 residues. The CDR3 DNA follows: TGTGCCAGCAGATCGACCGGGACTAGCGGGACATACAATGAGCAGTTCTTC. Translating it yields CASRSTGTSGTYNEQFF.

This clone was counted a few times. J is TRBJ1-4 and V is TRBV5-4; D is perhaps TRBD1 (5 bases). V gave up 0 bases and J gave up 8 bases, with 14 bases separating them. Germline V gene data show CDR1 as SGHNT and CDR2 as YYREEE (reference sequence). The CDR3 contains 15 residues. DNA of the CDR3: TGTGCCAGCAGCTTGGGGCAGGGTCAGCAAGAAAAACTGTTTTTT. Protein: CASSLGQGQQEKLFF.

This clone was seen only once. The gene calls are TRBV5-1 and TRBJ1-2; 10 bases map to TRBD1. Germline V gives CDR1 SGHRS, CDR2 YFSETQ. V shed 5 bases and J 2 bases; nucleotides not matched to a gene: 12. The CDR3 consists of 17 residues. CDR3 amino acids: CASRLTLTGGGNYGYTF. The CDR3 DNA is TGCGCCAGCAGGCTGACCCTGACAGGGGGCGGAAACTATGGCTACACCTTC.

The CDR3 DNA reads as TGTGCCAGCAGTTACCCCGGTTCCTCGGGGACTGAAGCTTTCTTT. Protein sequence: CASSYPGSSGTEAFF. The chain has TRBV6-5 and TRBJ1-1; D is uncertain. Trimming removed 2 bases from V and 5 bases from J, with 15 bases in between. Germline-derived CDR1 and CDR2 are MNHEY and SVGAGI. CDR3 size: 15 residues.

The rearrangement uses TRBV19 and TRBJ2-7; 7 bases match TRBD1. This CDR3 comprises 18 residues. Germline V lookup: CDR1 LNHDA, CDR2 SQIVND (reference sequence). Losses at the gene ends were 6 bases for V and 0 bases for J; bases not matched to a gene: 17. The chain's CDR3 is CASSSRDSLTLNSYEQYF. The CDR3 nucleotides are TGTGCCAGTAGCTCCCGGGACAGCCTAACCCTAAACTCCTACGAGCAGTACTTC.

The chain joins TRBV14 to TRBJ2-2; 9 bases map to TRBD1. The CDR3 has 15 residues. Per the germline V gene, CDR1 is SGHDN and CDR2 is FVKESK. Trimming removed 4 bases from V and 6 bases from J; junction bases left unmatched: 6. The CDR3: CASSLWTGASGELFF. Written as DNA, the CDR3 is TGTGCCAGCAGCCTTTGGACAGGGGCATCCGGGGAGCTGTTTTTT.

V usage is TRBV7-8 and J usage is TRBJ1-2, with 8 bases matching TRBD1. Germline V gives CDR1 SGHVS, CDR2 FQNEAQ. The CDR3 has 15 residues. Trimming took 5 bases from V and 4 from J; bases not matched to a gene: 9. The CDR3 spells CASSTLTGVGYGYTF. The CDR3 DNA is TGTGCCAGCAGCACCCTGACAGGGGTTGGCTATGGCTACACCTTC.

This sequence joins TRBV12-2 and TRBJ1-1. TRBV12-2 is an annotated pseudogene. This CDR3 comprises 17 residues. The CDR3 reads CASRLRARAGGSTEAFF. CDR3 DNA sequence: TGTGCAAGTCGCTTACGGGCCCGTGCGGGGGGTAGCACTGAAGCTTTCTTT.

The chain joins TRBV6-4 to TRBJ2-4, with TRBD2 matching over 10 bases. This CDR3 spans 18 amino acids. V gave up 0 bases and J gave up 6 bases; unmatched junction bases: 11. CDR1 and CDR2 from the germline V gene are MRHNA and SNTAGT. The CDR3 DNA reads TGTGCCAGCAGTGACTCCCGGGGTAGCGGGGGGCCGGGAAACATTCAGTACTTC. Residues: CASSDSRGSGGPGNIQYF.

The chain couples TRBV10-3 to TRBJ2-7; 7 positions match TRBD2. Germline CDR1 reads ENHRY; CDR2 reads SYGVKD. CDR3 length: 16 residues. Trimming took 0 bases from V and 2 from J; bases not matched to a gene: 7. The CDR3 loop reads CAISESGRGTTYEQYF. CDR3 nucleotide sequence: TGTGCCATCAGTGAGTCAGGGCGGGGGACTACCTACGAGCAGTACTTC.

The chain carries TRBV5-1 and TRBJ1-1; 8 bases agree with TRBD1. Germline trimming cut 4 bases from V and 0 bases from J; bases unmatched to any gene: 11. Germline CDR1 and CDR2: SGHRS and YFSETQ. The CDR3 is 17 amino acids. CDR3 nucleotides: TGCGCCAGCAGCCTACGATCGACAGGGGTCGTGAACACTGAAGCTTTCTTT. This sequence encodes CASSLRSTGVVNTEAFF.

The chain carries TRBV2 and TRBJ2-7, with a possible D match to TRBD2 (6 bases). Germline V gene data show CDR1 as SNHLY and CDR2 as FYNNEI. The CDR3 loop spans 15 amino acids. The V end lost 2 bases, the J end lost 5 bases, and 16 bases lay between the germline ends. This CDR3 reads CASSEWRGLPDEQYF. CDR3 nucleotide sequence: TGTGCCAGCAGTGAATGGCGGGGCCTCCCTGACGAGCAGTACTTC.

The chain's CDR3 is CASSQGVHGEKLFF. The CDR3 DNA reads as TGCGCCAGCAGCCAAGGAGTTCACGGGGAAAAACTGTTTTTT. This chain links TRBV4-3 with TRBJ1-4; D unclear. V was trimmed by 1 base and J by 8 bases, leaving 11 bases between them. From germline, CDR1 is LGHNA and CDR2 YSLEER. This CDR3 is built from 14 residues.

The chain combines TRBV30 with TRBJ1-2; no clear D gene. From germline, CDR1 is GTSNPN and CDR2 SVGIG (reference sequence). V lost 1 base and J lost 7, with 13 bases in between. The CDR3 sequence is 13 residues long. CDR3 residues: CAWSARSGSGYTF. The DNA for the CDR3 is TGTGCCTGGAGTGCCCGATCGGGGTCTGGCTACACCTTC.

As DNA, the CDR3 is TGTGCCAGCAGCCTAGACAGGGGGAACTATGGCTACACCTTC. Its protein product is CASSLDRGNYGYTF. V and J are TRBV7-2 and TRBJ1-2, with 9 nucleotides matching TRBD1. The trim removed 5 bases at V and 2 bases at J, leaving 3 bases unmatched. CDR3 size: 14 residues. Germline CDR1 is SGHTA and CDR2 is FQGNSA.

This chain links TRBV19 with TRBJ1-2; D is unresolved. This CDR3 region has 15 residues. V was pared by 6 bases and J by 4 bases, with 18 bases between. Germline V gene data show CDR1 as LNHDA and CDR2 as SQIVND (reference sequence). CDR3 in DNA: TGTGCCAGTAGCCTCCAAGGAGGGTCGGGCTATGGCTACACCTTC. Protein sequence: CASSLQGGSGYGYTF.

CDR3 loop: CASSEKRGSYNEQFF. The CDR3 region has the DNA TGCGCCAGCAGTGAGAAAAGGGGCTCCTACAATGAGCAGTTCTTC. The rearrangement joins TRBV10-2 to TRBJ2-1; TRBD1 might be the D (5 bases). V lost 2 bases and J lost 0, with 8 bases in between. CDR1 and CDR2 (germline): WSHSY, SAAADI. The CDR3 runs 15 residues.

The chain employs TRBV2 and TRBJ2-7; the D gene is possibly TRBD1 (6 bases). CDR3 length equals 15 residues. V lost 4 bases, J lost 3 bases, and 16 bases lay in between. Germline assignment: CDR1 SNHLY and CDR2 FYNNEI. The CDR3 DNA follows: TGTGCCAGCAGTGGGGTAATCTTAGGGGGCTACGAGCAGTACTTC. Its translation: CASSGVILGGYEQYF.

The V gene is TRBV5-4, the J gene TRBJ2-2, with D possibly matching TRBD2 (5 bases). The V end was cut by 4 bases, the J end by 2 bases, with 9 bases between. Germline V gives CDR1 SGHNT, CDR2 YYREEE (reference sequence). This CDR3 has 14 residues. The CDR3 loop is CASSPGINTGELFF. The DNA of the CDR3 is TGTGCCAGCAGCCCGGGAATTAACACCGGGGAGCTGTTTTTT.

The chain links TRBV6-6 to TRBJ1-6; 7 bases match TRBD1. The CDR3 extends over 14 amino acids. The germline gives CDR1 MNHNY, CDR2 SVGAGI (reference sequence). The V segment lost 5 bases and the J segment 7 bases; nucleotides outside the gene matches: 5. CDR3 region: CASSLGQVNSPLHF. For the CDR3, the DNA is TGTGCCAGCAGTCTTGGACAGGTGAATTCACCCCTCCACTTT.

This chain joins TRBV5-1 and TRBJ2-3, with TRBD2 matching 11 bases. The CDR3 has 15 amino acids. The germline gives CDR1 SGHRS, CDR2 YFSETQ. Trimming at V came to 2 bases and at J to 4 bases, leaving 3 bases not matched to a gene. The CDR3 protein is CASSLLAGVPDTQYF. The CDR3 bases are TGCGCCAGCAGCTTACTAGCGGGGGTCCCAGATACGCAGTATTTT.